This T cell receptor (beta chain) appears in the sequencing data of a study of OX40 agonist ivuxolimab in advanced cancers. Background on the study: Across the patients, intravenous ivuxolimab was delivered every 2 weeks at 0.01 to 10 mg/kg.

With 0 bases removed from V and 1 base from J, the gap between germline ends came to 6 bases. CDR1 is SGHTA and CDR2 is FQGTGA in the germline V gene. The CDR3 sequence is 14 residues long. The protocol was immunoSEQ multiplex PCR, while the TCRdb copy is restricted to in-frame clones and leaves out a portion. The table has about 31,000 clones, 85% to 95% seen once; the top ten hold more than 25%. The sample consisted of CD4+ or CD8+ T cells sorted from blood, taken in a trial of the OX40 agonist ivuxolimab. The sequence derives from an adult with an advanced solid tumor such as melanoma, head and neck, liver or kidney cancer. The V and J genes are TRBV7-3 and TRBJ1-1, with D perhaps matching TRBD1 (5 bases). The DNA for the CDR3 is TGTGCCAGCAGCTTAACGACAGCGAACACTGAAGCTTTCTTT. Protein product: CASSLTTANTEAFF.